This T cell receptor (beta chain) was recorded in a study of blood T cells in healthy people across ages. The second PCR ran about 6 to 12 cycles with a sample-barcoded 5' primer and J-beta primers. From the 5' RACE reads, TCRdb called clonotypes with MiXCR, one entry per CDR3 protein. The sample includes 800,000 or so distinct CDR3 sequences, 20% to 30% of them seen just once. Russia was home to the donors, healthy Caucasian individuals aged 6 to 90. Each sample had at least 6 million PBMCs isolated. CDR3 size: 14 residues. The germline V gene encodes CDR1 LGHNA and CDR2 YSLEER. This sample also belongs to another study, concerning T cells of mothers and their children. That publication notes: Samples were provided by three healthy Caucasian mothers and their six children.

Source material: blood. The origin of this receptor is a boy under 18 in good health. The rearrangement joins TRBV4-3 to TRBJ2-7; 11 bases are a match to TRBD1. The J call may be incorrect, as the DNA end agrees better with TRBJ2-1. This chain's CDR3 is CASSRDRGIDEQFF. CDR3 DNA: TGCGCCAGCAGTCGGGACAGGGGGATCGATGAGCAGTTCTTC.